This TCR beta chain was recorded in a study of cytomegalovirus exposure and HLA in healthy donors (TCRdb year 2017). About the study as a whole: In an earlier analysis of approximately 500 of the donors, less than 350 Gb of sequence data and 90 million to 120 million unique TCR beta sequences from roughly 190 million T cells were reported. High-throughput TCR immunosequencing, statistical association of individual TCRs with disease status, and machine learning were combined to predict cytomegalovirus infection status. To study patterns of TCR occurrence, a later analysis re-analyzed previously published TCR beta repertoires from hundreds of donors and added high-resolution HLA genotyping. Roughly five DR-DQ haplotypes were treated as single units for association and clustering because of strong linkage in the cohort. In addition to the first cohort of several hundred subjects, a separate validation cohort of about 120 different subjects was used. The study used immunosequencing to profile the T cell repertoires of hundreds of subjects and linked those repertoires to cytomegalovirus serostatus. Rather than using new phenotypic data, the later analysis identified candidate immune exposures from TCR beta sequences and from how often those sequences occurred across donors. To decide whether each TCR beta V gene segment behaved as functional or pseudogenic, an earlier analysis of some 600 of the donors relied on high-throughput TCR beta sequencing. An early release covering 550 to 700 HLA-typed donors comprised approximately 290 gigabases of sequencing data and roughly 85 million unique TCR sequences. Class I and class II HLA loci were covered by the typing at four-digit resolution. The study aimed to test whether signatures of past pathogen exposure could be identified by cataloging public T cell receptors. The number of donors typed differed by locus, with roughly 629-640 for A, B, C, DRB1 and DQB1, around 500 for DQA1, 600 to 610 for DPA1, and approximately 470 for DPB1. Among the roughly 430 genotyped donors, around 81% belonged to the genetic ancestry cluster associated with self-reported Caucasian donors. In a later genetic analysis, genome-wide SNP genotypes for about three fifths of the roughly 670 donors were used, and that subset was treated as a discovery cohort. All discovery cohort repertoires had been generated on a single sequencing platform. Among roughly 400 genotyped donors of the cohort, an average of about 220,000 unique TCR beta nucleotide sequences was sequenced per donor, of which 15% to 20% were non-productive. Alongside the repertoire data, information on donor age, sex, ethnicity and CMV serostatus was compiled. What the study reported, not specific to this receptor: An earlier analysis of some 590 of the donors showed that most TCR beta V segments appeared in productive rearrangements either about 87% or about 30% of the time, which broadly matched IMGT annotations. The study gave a list of 150 to 200 TCR beta chains associated with cytomegalovirus. A later analysis associated about 17,000 TCR beta sequences with specific HLA alleles at a false discovery rate of 0.05. In a later analysis, HLA-associated TCR beta chains showed more clonal expansion and lower generation probabilities than non-associated chains that were equally common. A later analysis found that most CMV-associated TCR beta chains appeared HLA-restricted, with HLA associations seemingly driven largely by CMV exposure. Most TCR sequences were observed very rarely across donors, whereas some public TCRs were present in many individuals. Strong co-occurrence of HLA alleles, especially DR and DQ, made assigning TCR associations to individual alleles difficult. The only immune exposure information available for the cohort was CMV serostatus. The 87-base-pair reads could not distinguish some IMGT-functional V segments, including TRBV6-2 and TRBV6-3, so those segments were excluded. According to a later genetic analysis, donors in an Asian-associated ancestry cluster had fewer N-insertions in productive TCRs than the approximately 690-donor mean. Because counts were too low, seventeen rarely observed V segments, including chromosome 9 orphons, were excluded from the earlier analysis of several hundred of the donors. In both the original and validation cohorts, the classifier was reported to diagnose cytomegalovirus status with high specificity and sensitivity. In this cohort, only TCR beta chains were sequenced, and detectable features were limited by the absence of alpha or paired-chain data. A further reported finding was that TCR beta sequences accurately predicted the HLA-A and HLA-B alleles for most subjects in the first cohort. Several of the top co-occurrence clusters appeared to be linked to parvovirus B19, influenza, CMV and Epstein-Barr virus, according to a later analysis. According to a later analysis, TCR association rates differed among HLA loci, with DRB1 alleles showing the most associated TCRs and HLA-C alleles showing the fewest. Because HLA typing was unavailable for some donors at each locus, only the typed subset was used in association tests. A later genetic analysis associated a missense DCLRE1C variant with V-gene and J-gene trimming of TCR beta chains, and an independent cohort replicated the association. The presence/absence analyses assumed that sequencing depth was roughly uniform across donors, and that assumption may not be true. Linkage disequilibrium might explain the correlated functional status among segregating V segments, but an unknown experimental factor could not be ruled out. The authors suggested that the approach could potentially be generalized to other disease states and immunological phenotypes. In vitro tests confirmed that a few of the cytomegalovirus-associated TCR beta chains recognize cytomegalovirus antigens. The sequencing pipeline was judged likely to have produced a cluster of highly shared sequence variants as a technical artifact.

A word on this clone: Which antigen it targets is not known.

The germline V gene encodes CDR1 SGHVS and CDR2 FQNEAQ. There are 16 amino acids in the CDR3, from cysteine to phenylalanine inclusive. The DNA shown is the 48-base CDR3, in frame from base 1. V has 0 bases trimmed and J has 1 base trimmed; junction bases matching no gene number 3. The library was generated by the immunoSEQ multiplex PCR assay. For the multiplex PCR, a mixture combining 60 forward primers for TCR Vbeta segments and 13 reverse primers for TCR Jbeta segments was used. Amplification of the CDR3 region of rearranged TCR beta genes was performed with a multiplex PCR assay on genomic DNA. Amplified TCR beta libraries were sequenced as 87-base-pair reads on the Illumina HiSeq System. As for how the authors treated the data: In a later analysis, tens of millions of unique TCR beta chains were counted across the 500 to 850 repertoires, and around 10 million of these chains were shared by at least two donors. A nearest-neighbor algorithm error-corrected the raw reads and collapsed the reads into unique sequences, merging closely related sequences to remove PCR and sequencing errors. V, D and J gene segments were assigned by aligning CDR3 sequences to IMGT reference sequences. For a sequence to be retained, at least a six-nucleotide match to both a V gene segment and a J gene segment was required. Rearrangements were classified as productive when the CDR3 lacked stop codons and remained in frame with V and J, and all other rearrangements were classified as non-productive. Following IMGT convention, CDR3 was defined as the stretch from the second conserved V-encoded cysteine to the conserved J-encoded phenylalanine. Sequences without an unambiguous match to a single V gene segment were excluded from the earlier analysis of approximately 560 of the donors. In an earlier analysis of 450 to 750 of the donors, a V segment was called functional when productive rearrangements were above 56.7%, and segregating when the standard deviation between donors exceeded 5%. A statistical classification framework was built to diagnose cytomegalovirus status from the catalog of TCR beta chain sequences. In a later analysis, V and J genes were assigned by comparing TCR nucleotide sequences against IMGT/GENE-DB human TR gene sequences. The TCRdist pipeline was used in a later analysis to assign CDR3 sequences and most-parsimonious VDJ recombination scenarios. A later analysis defined each TCR beta chain by its CDR3 amino acid sequence plus V-gene family, and excluded reads lacking a unique V-gene family. As a way to deal with suspected cross-contamination and a sequencing artifact, a later analysis dropped 500 to 700 nucleotide sequences that were highly shared and had low generation probability. In a later analysis, a clonal expansion index for each public chain was calculated from normalized within-repertoire ranks of inferred template counts. Generation probabilities in a later analysis came from a VDJ recombination model fitted to out-of-frame rearrangements, and those results were checked against IGoR. In a later analysis, hypergeometric tests were used to score TCR-TCR, TCR-HLA and TCR-CMV co-occurrence, with a repertoire-size bias correction applied to TCR pairs. In a later analysis, false discovery rates were estimated by permuting HLA or CMV assignments 20 times. In a later analysis, co-occurring TCRs were grouped using DBSCAN, with TCRdist sequence similarity added in when clustering inside HLA-allele-positive subsets. Repertoires with fewer than 30,000 or more than 120,000 public chains were left out of co-occurrence clustering, as were five repertoires with anomalous nucleotide sharing. TCRdb limited this immuneACCESS table to in-frame rearrangements with V and J called. A share of clones is missing; checked studies link under half to unresolved V genes, and the rest is unexplained. That table is the source of V, J and clone size, and D and trimming were worked out from the DNA. The sample's clone listing holds more than 55,000 clones. Approximately 4.5% of the sample is taken by the ten largest.

The cohort consisted of more than 650 healthy bone marrow donors. All cohort members were sampled while nominally healthy, although unrecorded immune exposures were likely present. The donor was CMV seropositive and belonged to the group of more than 250 seropositive cohort members. Every donor gave a peripheral blood sample, and the peripheral blood mononuclear cells from that sample were used for TCR beta sequencing. Genomic DNA extraction from the blood cell samples was performed with the Qiagen DNeasy Blood Extraction Kit. This sequence was found in a woman aged 40 to 50 in good health and CMV-seropositive. The chain is made from TRBV7-8 and TRBJ2-1, and 7 bases in between align with TRBD2. Source material: PBMCs. The CDR3 region: CASSLAGRGSYNEQFF. The base sequence is TGTGCCAGCAGCTTAGCCGGGCGGGGGTCCTACAATGAGCAGTTCTTC.